These 27 T cell receptor beta chains were all obtained from the same sample, sequenced in a study of blood T cells in healthy people across ages. A second PCR of roughly 7 to 11 cycles used a sample-barcoded 5' primer and a J-beta primer mix. TCRdb recomputed calls from the 5' RACE reads with MiXCR, one row per CDR3 protein. The sample has roughly 680,000 distinct CDR3 sequences, 52% seen once. The sequenced sample was blood. The receptors here all came from a woman over 75 in good health.

The rearrangement uses TRBV4-3 and TRBJ2-7; D is unclear. The CDR3 extends over 14 amino acids. Germline lookup yields CDR1 LGHNA and CDR2 YSLEER. The V end was cut by 0 bases, the J end by 0 bases, with 6 bases between. The CDR3 sequence is CASSQEKYSYEQYF. The CDR3 DNA reads TGCGCCAGCAGCCAAGAAAAGTACTCCTACGAGCAGTACTTC.

CDR3 sequence reads: CASSTISGTSENYEQYF. CDR3 DNA sequence: TGTGCCAGCTCAACGATTTCCGGGACTAGCGAAAACTACGAGCAGTACTTC. This chain connects TRBV18 to TRBJ2-4, with 10 positions matching TRBD2. The assigned J gene may be wrong: the sequence end matches TRBJ2-7 better. The length of the CDR3 is 17 residues. Germline-derived CDR1 and CDR2 are KGHSH and LQKENI.

At least ten counts were recorded for this clonotype. The J gene is TRBJ2-3, the V gene TRBV15; D is perhaps TRBD1 (6 bases). Germline loops: CDR1 LNHNV, CDR2 YYDKDF (reference sequence). This CDR3 comprises 14 residues. Trimming removed 6 bases from V and 0 bases from J, with 10 bases in between. As DNA, the CDR3 is TGTGCCACCAGTAACAGGGACAGCACAGATACGCAGTATTTT. It is translated as CATSNRDSTDTQYF. The variable domain in full, completed from reference TRBV15 and TRBJ2-3, reads DAMVIQNPRYQVTQFGKPVTLSCSQTLNHNVMYWYQQKSSQAPKLLFHYYDKDFNNEADTPDNFQSRRPNTSFCFLDIRSPGLGDTAMYLCATSNRDSTDTQYFGPGTRLTVL.

This rearrangement joins TRBV2 to TRBJ2-3; 9 positions agree with TRBD1. V lost 10 bases and J lost 3; bases outside the gene matches: 8. CDR3 length: 14 amino acids. The V gene's germline CDR1 is SNHLY and CDR2 FYNNEI. The CDR3 reads CAITKGQGTDTQYF. CDR3 DNA sequence: TGTGCCATTACGAAGGGACAGGGTACAGATACGCAGTATTTT.

The rearrangement links TRBV5-1 to TRBJ1-1, with D possibly TRBD1 on 5 matching bases. With 5 bases removed from V and 0 bases from J, the gap between germline ends came to 17 bases. Looked up from germline, CDR1 is SGHRS and CDR2 is YFSETQ. The CDR3 has 16 amino acids. CDR3 coding DNA: TGCGCCAGCAGTTCCCGGGGGAGAGACATGAACACTGAAGCTTTCTTT. Amino acids: CASSSRGRDMNTEAFF.

At least ten counts were recorded for this clonotype. This sequence joins TRBV20-1 and TRBJ1-2, with D possibly TRBD1 on 5 matching bases. The CDR3 sequence is 14 residues long. V was shortened by 1 base and J by 3 bases, with 12 bases between the two germline ends. Germline assignment: CDR1 DFQATT and CDR2 SNEGSKA (reference sequence). In nucleotides, the CDR3 is TGCAGTGCTAGAGTTTCGGGGGGAGACTATGGCTACACCTTC. Amino acids: CSARVSGGDYGYTF.

This clonotype was seen ten or more times. The V gene is TRBV5-1, the J gene TRBJ2-1; the D gene is possibly TRBD2 (7 bases). Looked up from germline, CDR1 is SGHRS and CDR2 is YFSETQ. There are 14 residues in the CDR3. With 4 bases removed from V and 7 bases from J, the gap between germline ends came to 15 bases. For the CDR3, the DNA is TGCGCCAGCAGCCTGGGGGGCGGGAGAAATGAGCAGTTCTTC. Its translation is CASSLGGGRNEQFF.

The chain recombines TRBV27 with TRBJ1-3; D call uncertain. The CDR3 has 14 amino acids. Germline CDR1 and CDR2: MNHEY and SMNVEV (reference sequence). V was clipped by 3 bases and J by 4 bases, with 10 bases between them. The chain's CDR3 is CASSFGVPGNTIYF. Written as DNA, the CDR3 is TGTGCCAGCAGTTTTGGGGTTCCCGGAAACACCATATATTTT.

The chain uses TRBV5-1 and TRBJ1-2; D perhaps matches TRBD1 (5 bases). V was trimmed by 0 bases and J by 2 bases, leaving 11 bases between them. The CDR3 has 15 residues. The germline V gene has CDR1 SGHRS and CDR2 YFSETQ. CDR3 loop: CASSLGTHPNYGYTF. In DNA, the CDR3 is TGCGCCAGCAGCTTGGGGACACATCCCAACTATGGCTACACCTTC.

This clonotype has at least ten counts. The V call is TRBV18, the J call TRBJ2-4, with D uncertain. Germline loops: CDR1 KGHSH, CDR2 LQKENI. This CDR3 has 13 residues. Trimming removed 5 bases at V and 7 bases at J, with 12 bases between. CDR3: CASSGNGVNIQYF. The DNA of the CDR3 is TGTGCCAGCTCAGGGAACGGCGTGAACATTCAGTACTTC.

This clonotype has more than one count but fewer than ten. The chain joins TRBV7-9 to TRBJ1-2; unclear D gene. Trimming stripped 4 bases from V and 8 bases from J, with 14 bases between. The CDR3 has 13 amino acids. Germline V gene sequence: CDR1 SEHNR, CDR2 FQNEAQ (reference sequence). The CDR3 region has the DNA TGTGCCAGCAGCTCACGACCCCCCGACGGCTACACCTTC. This codes for CASSSRPPDGYTF.

V usage is TRBV6-5 and J usage is TRBJ2-7; TRBD1 matches at 9 bases. Germline CDR1 and CDR2: MNHEY and SVGAGI. The CDR3 is made up of 14 amino acids. With 4 bases clipped from V and 2 bases from J, the junction kept 3 bases outside the gene matches. CDR3 protein: CASSWTGETYEQYF. CDR3 bases: TGTGCCAGCAGTTGGACAGGGGAGACCTACGAGCAGTACTTC.

The chain recombines TRBV7-9 with TRBJ2-3; D remains unclear. Looked up from germline, CDR1 is SEHNR and CDR2 is FQNEAQ (reference sequence). Trimming removed 5 bases from V and 4 bases from J, with 13 bases in between. The CDR3 sequence is 14 residues long. CDR3 amino acids: CASSPGLLSDTQYF. The CDR3 bases are TGTGCCAGCAGCCCCGGGCTACTGTCAGATACGCAGTATTTT. Filled out from reference TRBV7-9 and TRBJ2-3, the complete variable domain reads DTGVSQNPRHKITKRGQNVTFRCDPISEHNRLYWYRQTLGQGPEFLTYFQNEAQLEKSRLLSDRFSAERPKGSFSTLEIQRTEQGDSAMYLCASSPGLLSDTQYFGPGTRLTVL.

Of note for this clonotype: Sequence at one end of the junction differs from germline and may be a read error. This chain links TRBV6-2 or TRBV6-3 with TRBJ2-4, with TRBD1 matching 9 bases. The CDR3 covers 16 residues. The germline gives CDR1 MNHEY, CDR2 SVGEGT. CDR3 region: CANSYSGTGNRDIQYF. The CDR3 coding sequence is TGTGCCAACAGTTACTCAGGGACAGGGAACAGAGACATTCAGTACTTC.

The chain joins TRBV12-3 or TRBV12-4 to TRBJ2-2, with TRBD2 identical over 12 bases. The CDR3 has 15 residues. After removal of 8 bases from V and 6 bases from J, the junction contained 7 bases not matched to a gene. The DNA of the CDR3 is TGTGCCAGCGGACCTAGCGGGGGGGCCCCCGGGGAGCTGTTTTTT. Translated, it gives CASGPSGGAPGELFF.

This clonotype was found a few times. The chain employs TRBV29-1 and TRBJ2-2; no firm D call. The CDR3 is 10 residues long. Germline-derived CDR1 and CDR2 are SQVTM and ANQGSEA. V was trimmed by 6 bases and J by 8 bases, leaving 7 bases between them. Written as DNA, the CDR3 is TGCAGCGTGAGAGTTGGGGAGCTGTTTTTT. This translates into CSVRVGELFF.

This clonotype was seen repeatedly, ten times or more. V usage is TRBV29-1 and J usage is TRBJ2-1; D may be TRBD2 (5 bases). V lost 1 base and J lost 4, with 11 bases in between. The CDR3 length is 14 residues. In germline, CDR1 is SQVTM, CDR2 ANQGSEA. The CDR3: CSVEGEFIYNEQFF. CDR3 in DNA: TGCAGCGTTGAAGGGGAGTTTATTTACAATGAGCAGTTCTTC.

The chain uses TRBV4-3 and TRBJ2-1, with D possibly being TRBD1 (6 bases). Trimming took 1 base from V and 9 from J, leaving 10 bases between them. CDR3 size: 13 residues. Germline CDR1 LGHNA, CDR2 YSLEER. The CDR3 is CASSQVQGPEQFF. The CDR3, as DNA: TGCGCCAGCAGCCAAGTCCAGGGGCCTGAGCAGTTCTTC.

A few counts support this clonotype. The V gene is TRBV7-2, the J gene TRBJ2-2; D not resolved. Germline lookup yields CDR1 SGHTA and CDR2 FQGNSA. V shed 4 bases and J shed 4 bases, with 10 bases lying between them. The CDR3 runs 14 residues. CDR3: CASSSSWGTGELFF. The CDR3 region has the DNA TGTGCCAGCAGCTCTTCCTGGGGCACCGGGGAGCTGTTTTTT.

Remarks on this clonotype: Possible read error: a much larger clone is one base away. The chain uses TRBV10-3 and TRBJ2-1; 7 nucleotides line up with TRBD1. This CDR3 is built from 15 residues. Germline V gene data show CDR1 as ENHRY and CDR2 as SYGVKD. Trimming cost V 6 bases and J 4 bases; bases outside gene matches: 9. CDR3 sequence reads: CAISRQGVRYNEQFF. CDR3 nucleotide sequence: TGTGCCATCAGCCGACAGGGTGTGAGGTACAATGAGCAGTTCTTC.

The chain combines TRBV10-3 with TRBJ2-1; D possibly corresponds to TRBD2 (5 bases). The CDR3 length is 12 residues. Germline assignment: CDR1 ENHRY and CDR2 SYGVKD. V was pared by 6 bases and J by 7 bases, with 10 bases between. CDR3 in amino acids: CAIRDSLNEQFF. As DNA, the CDR3 is TGTGCCATCAGGGACTCCCTTAATGAGCAGTTCTTC.

The CDR3 sequence: CASSYSRTGNTGELFF. The CDR3 nucleotides are TGTGCCAGCAGTTACTCCCGTACGGGTAATACCGGGGAGCTGTTTTTT. The J gene is TRBJ2-2, the V gene TRBV6-6, with D hard to call. The germline gives CDR1 MNHNY, CDR2 SVGAGI (reference sequence). The V end was cut by 0 bases, the J end by 5 bases, with 13 bases between. The CDR3 runs to 16 residues.

Note on this clonotype: This may come from a read error, since a much larger clone is one base off. This chain connects TRBV5-1 to TRBJ2-3, with D maybe TRBD1 (5 bases). Trimming pared 2 bases from V and 4 bases from J, leaving 11 bases between. CDR3 length: 14 amino acids. CDR1 and CDR2 from the germline V gene are SGHRS and YFSETQ. The CDR3 bases are TGCGCCAGCAGCTTCAGCAGGGTAGCAGATACGCAGTATTTT. Translated, it gives CASSFSRVADTQYF.

Concerning this clonotype itself: Just one base apart from a much larger clone, this may be a read error. The J gene is TRBJ1-1, the V gene TRBV7-9, with D possibly matching TRBD1 (6 bases). From germline, CDR1 is SEHNR and CDR2 FQNEAQ (reference sequence). This CDR3 contains 18 residues. The CDR3 DNA reads as TGTACCAGCAGTGCGAAACCCGGGGGGCTACCCGGGGACACTGAAGCTTTCTTT. This translates into CTSSAKPGGLPGDTEAFF.

The gene calls are TRBV28 and TRBJ2-7, with D hard to call. The CDR3 is made up of 13 amino acids. Trimming took 6 bases from V and 4 from J, leaving 13 bases between them. Germline values: CDR1 MDHEN, CDR2 SYDVKM. CDR3 sequence reads: CASSPGRMYEQYF. The CDR3 DNA is TGTGCCAGCAGCCCAGGACGGATGTACGAGCAGTACTTC. Supplemented by reference TRBV28 and TRBJ2-7, the full variable domain reads DVKVTQSSRYLVKRTGEKVFLECVQDMDHENMFWYRQDPGLGLRLIYFSYDVKMKEKGDIPEGYSVSREKKERFSLILESASTNQTSMYLCASSPGRMYEQYFGPGTRLTVT.

This clonotype has a single count. This clone may be a read error of a much larger clone one base away. The CDR3 sequence is CASAQVWGIPSTDTQYF. The CDR3, as DNA: TGTGCCAGCGCCCAGGTGTGGGGAATTCCTAGCACAGATACGCAGTATTTT. V and J are TRBV7-9 and TRBJ2-3; D unresolved. This CDR3 is built from 17 residues. Germline CDR1 and CDR2: SEHNR and FQNEAQ (reference sequence). The V and J ends lost 8 bases and 0 bases respectively, with 21 bases between them.

Many counts were recorded for this clonotype. The V gene is TRBV6-5, the J gene TRBJ2-5, with TRBD1 matching over 9 bases. Germline CDR1 MNHEY, CDR2 SVGAGI. V trimming: 2 bases; J trimming: 5 bases; junction bases outside the gene matches: 6. The length of the CDR3 is 15 residues. The CDR3: CASSYRDRVVETQYF. The DNA for the CDR3 is TGTGCCAGCAGTTACCGGGACAGGGTCGTCGAGACCCAGTACTTC.